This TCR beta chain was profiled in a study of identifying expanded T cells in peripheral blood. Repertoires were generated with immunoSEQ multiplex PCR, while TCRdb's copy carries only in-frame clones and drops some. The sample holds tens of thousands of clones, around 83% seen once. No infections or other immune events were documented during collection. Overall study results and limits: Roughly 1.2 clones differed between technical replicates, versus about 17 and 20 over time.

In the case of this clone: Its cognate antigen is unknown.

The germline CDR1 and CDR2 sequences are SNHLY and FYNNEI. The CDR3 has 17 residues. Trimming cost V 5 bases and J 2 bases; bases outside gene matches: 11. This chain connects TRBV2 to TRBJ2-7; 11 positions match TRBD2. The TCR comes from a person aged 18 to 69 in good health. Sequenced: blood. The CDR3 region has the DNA TGTGCCAGCAGTCCAAGCGGTAGCGGGAGGGGTCCCTACGAGCAGTACTTC. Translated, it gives CASSPSGSGRGPYEQYF.